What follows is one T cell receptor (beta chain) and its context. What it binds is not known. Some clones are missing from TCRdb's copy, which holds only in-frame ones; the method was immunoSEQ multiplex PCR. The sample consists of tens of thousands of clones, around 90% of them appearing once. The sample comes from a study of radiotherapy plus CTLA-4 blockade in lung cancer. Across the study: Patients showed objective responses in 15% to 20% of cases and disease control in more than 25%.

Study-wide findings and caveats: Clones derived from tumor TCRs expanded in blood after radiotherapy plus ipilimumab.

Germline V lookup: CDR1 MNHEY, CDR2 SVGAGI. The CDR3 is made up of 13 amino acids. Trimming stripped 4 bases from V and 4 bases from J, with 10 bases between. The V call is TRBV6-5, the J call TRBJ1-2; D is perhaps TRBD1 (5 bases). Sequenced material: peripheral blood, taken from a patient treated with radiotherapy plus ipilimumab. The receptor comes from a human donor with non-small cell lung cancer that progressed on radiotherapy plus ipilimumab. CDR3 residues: CASSWGGTYGYTF. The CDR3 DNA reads TGTGCCAGCAGTTGGGGAGGGACCTATGGCTACACCTTC.